This TCR beta chain derives from a study of cytomegalovirus exposure and HLA in healthy donors. Per the germline V gene, CDR1 is SGHTA and CDR2 is FQGNSA. V shed 2 bases and J shed 4 bases, with 9 bases lying between them. CDR3 size: 13 residues. Repertoires were generated with immunoSEQ multiplex PCR, while TCRdb's copy carries only in-frame clones and drops some. Of about 110,000 clones listed, roughly 90% were seen once; the top ten hold less than 2%. The TCR sequence derives from a young woman in good health and CMV-seropositive. The chain has TRBV7-2 and TRBJ2-7; D is perhaps TRBD1 (6 bases). Sequenced: PBMCs. Here the CDR3 DNA reads TGTGCCAGCAGCTTATCACAGGGTTACGAGCAGTACGTC. It specifies CASSLSQGYEQYV.